These 21 T cell receptor beta chains were all obtained from the same sample, sequenced in a study of blood T cell repertoires in COVID-19 (TCRdb year 2020). Library method: the immunoSEQ multiplex PCR assay. TCRdb re-hosts the immuneACCESS table, in-frame sequences only. Its copies lack some clones; in the studies checked, an unresolved V gene accounts for under half of them, and the cause for the rest is not known. The sample table shows around 200,000 clones, and 83% are seen once. The ten largest clones take up roughly 1.2% of the sample. Specimen: peripheral blood. The source of these receptors is a woman aged 25 to 45 with COVID-19, enrolled during active disease.

The chain couples TRBV5-4 to TRBJ2-1; D might be TRBD2 (7 bases). Per germline, CDR1 SGHNT and CDR2 YYREEE (reference sequence). The V end lost 4 bases, the J end lost 5 bases, and 16 bases lay between the germline ends. The CDR3 consists of 15 residues. The CDR3 bases are TGTGCCAGCAGCCTAAAGGGGGGGCCTAACAATGAGCAGTTCTTC. As protein: CASSLKGGPNNEQFF.

This sequence joins TRBV5-4 and TRBJ2-6, with 7 bases matching TRBD2. This CDR3 has 16 residues. V lost 3 bases, J lost 0 bases, and 3 bases stayed unmatched. Germline CDR1 is SGHNT and CDR2 is YYREEE (reference sequence). CDR3 in amino acids: CASSSSGGSGANVLTF. The DNA for the CDR3 is TGTGCCAGCAGCTCATCGGGGGGCTCTGGGGCCAACGTCCTGACTTTC. Using reference TRBV5-4 and TRBJ2-6 for the parts outside the CDR3, the full variable domain is ETGVTQSPTHLIKTRGQQVTLRCSSQSGHNTVSWYQQALGQGPQFIFQYYREEENGRGNFPPRFSGLQFPNYSSELNVNALELDDSALYLCASSSSGGSGANVLTFGAGSRLTVL.

This chain joins TRBV10-3 and TRBJ2-5, with D possibly being TRBD1 (6 bases). Germline CDR1 is ENHRY and CDR2 is SYGVKD. V was shortened by 5 bases and J by 1 base, with 14 bases between the two germline ends. The length of the CDR3 is 15 residues. The CDR3 region is CAISPGQPLQETQYF. CDR3 DNA sequence: TGTGCCATCAGTCCTGGACAGCCCCTCCAAGAGACCCAGTACTTC.

Note on this clone: Distinct nucleotide sequences in the sample also encode this CDR3. J is TRBJ1-4 and V is TRBV5-1; 7 bases are a match to TRBD1. CDR1 and CDR2 (germline): SGHRS, YFSETQ. The CDR3 runs 14 residues. V was clipped by 4 bases and J by 5 bases; unmatched bases: 5. DNA for the CDR3: TGCGCCAGCAGCCTCTCAGGGGGGAATGAAAAACTGTTTTTT. Its protein is CASSLSGGNEKLFF.

This chain uses TRBV5-6 with TRBJ1-2; D unresolved. Trimming shortened V by 0 bases and J by 7 bases, and 10 bases separated the two germline ends. CDR1 is SGHDT and CDR2 is YYEEEE in the germline V gene. There are 13 residues in the CDR3. The CDR3 DNA reads as TGTGCCAGCAGCTTGGCTGCCATGAGTGGCTACACCTTC. It translates to CASSLAAMSGYTF.

The chain has TRBV7-9 and TRBJ2-3; 12 nucleotides match TRBD1. The V gene's germline CDR1 is SEHNR and CDR2 FQNEAQ (reference sequence). There are 16 residues in the CDR3. With 5 bases clipped from V and 6 bases from J, the junction kept 9 bases outside the gene matches. The CDR3 nucleotides read TGTGCCAGCAGCGGCCGGGACAGGGGGCGAGTGGATACGCAGTATTTT. It yields the protein CASSGRDRGRVDTQYF. The full variable domain, completed using reference TRBV7-9 and TRBJ2-3, is DTGVSQNPRHKITKRGQNVTFRCDPISEHNRLYWYRQTLGQGPEFLTYFQNEAQLEKSRLLSDRFSAERPKGSFSTLEIQRTEQGDSAMYLCASSGRDRGRVDTQYFGPGTRLTVL.

This sequence joins TRBV9 and TRBJ1-4, with D perhaps TRBD1 (6 bases). The CDR3 runs 16 residues. V shed 4 bases and J shed 3 bases, with 16 bases lying between them. CDR1 and CDR2 from the germline V gene are SGDLS and YYNGEE. The CDR3 is CASSPIIQGANEKLFF. The CDR3 DNA reads as TGTGCCAGCAGCCCTATAATACAGGGAGCTAATGAAAAACTGTTTTTT.

This clone has only one observation. CDR3 bases: TGTGCCAGCCACGCCGCCAGGACGCAGTATTTT. Translation: CASHAARTQYF. This sequence joins TRBV6-6 and TRBJ2-3; D is undetermined. Deletions cut 8 bases from V and 9 bases from J, with 12 bases between. This CDR3 spans 11 amino acids. CDR1 and CDR2 from the germline V gene are MNHNY and SVGAGI (reference sequence).

This rearrangement joins TRBV7-2 to TRBJ2-1, with D possibly TRBD2 on 5 matching bases. V lost 1 base and J 10 bases, leaving 14 bases between the germline ends. The CDR3 runs 14 residues. The V gene's germline CDR1 is SGHTA and CDR2 FQGNSA. CDR3 sequence: CASSLVVLREEQFF. The CDR3 bases are TGTGCCAGCAGCTTAGTTGTCTTGAGGGAGGAGCAGTTCTTC.

Concerning this clone itself: Compared with germline, one end of the junction differs, possibly owing to a read error. The chain joins TRBV29-1 to TRBJ1-2, with D possibly TRBD1 on 5 matching bases. The germline CDR1 and CDR2 sequences are SQVTM and ANQGSEA. The CDR3 has 8 residues. CDR3 region: CSVGGVPF. CDR3 coding DNA: TGCAGCGTGGGGGGGGTACCCTTC.

This clone was found many times. This chain connects TRBV5-5 to TRBJ2-3, with TRBD1 matching 7 bases. The CDR3 sequence is 13 residues long. Trimming cost V 3 bases and J 4 bases; bases outside gene matches: 2. Germline values: CDR1 SGHKS, CDR2 YYEKEE (reference sequence). The CDR3 protein is CASSSQGPDTQYF. CDR3 nucleotide sequence: TGTGCCAGCAGCTCACAGGGGCCAGATACGCAGTATTTT.

The gene calls are TRBV29-1 and TRBJ2-1; D perhaps matches TRBD2 (6 bases). CDR3 length: 15 amino acids. Trimming shortened V by 7 bases and J by 9 bases, and 25 bases separated the two germline ends. Per germline, CDR1 SQVTM and CDR2 ANQGSEA. As DNA, the CDR3 is TGCAGCGGCATACCGGGAGAAGGGTGGGGCAGTGAGCAGTTCTTC. Translating it yields CSGIPGEGWGSEQFF.

This clone was seen more than once but under ten times. This chain links TRBV19 with TRBJ2-7; 10 nucleotides align to TRBD2. The ends lost 5 bases at V and 0 bases at J; junction bases unmatched: 10. The CDR3 is 17 amino acids. Germline V gives CDR1 LNHDA, CDR2 SQIVND (reference sequence). CDR3 bases: TGTGCCAGTAGTCCTCCCGGTACTAGCGGGGTCTCCTACGAGCAGTACTTC. Protein: CASSPPGTSGVSYEQYF.

In its sample, this clone was seen a few times. This chain connects TRBV10-1 to TRBJ1-5; possibly TRBD1 for D (6 bases). From germline, CDR1 is WNHNN and CDR2 SYGVQD (reference sequence). The V end was cut by 3 bases, the J end by 1 base, with 7 bases between. The CDR3 is 14 amino acids. As DNA, the CDR3 is TGCGCCAGCAGTGACAGGGGAAGCAATCAGCCCCAGCATTTT. It specifies CASSDRGSNQPQHF.

V usage is TRBV6-2 or TRBV6-3 and J usage is TRBJ2-2; D perhaps matches TRBD2 (6 bases). V was cut by 2 bases and J by 0 bases, with 16 bases left in between. Germline V CDR1 and CDR2: MNHEY, SVGEGT. The CDR3 has 18 amino acids. The CDR3 here is CASSYRAVSGANTGELFF. The CDR3 nucleotides are TGTGCCAGCAGTTACCGCGCAGTTTCGGGGGCGAACACCGGGGAGCTGTTTTTT.

The rearrangement links TRBV28 to TRBJ2-3, with 8 bases that match TRBD2. Trimming took 5 bases from V and 4 from J; bases not matched to a gene: 8. Germline CDR1 and CDR2: MDHEN and SYDVKM. CDR3 length: 15 residues. CDR3 residues: CASSPGGALSDTQYF. In DNA form, the CDR3 reads TGTGCCAGCAGTCCCGGGGGGGCCCTTTCAGATACGCAGTATTTT.

The chain links TRBV6-1 to TRBJ1-4; no reliable D call. Trimming shortened V by 2 bases and J by 14 bases, and 18 bases separated the two germline ends. Per the germline V gene, CDR1 is MNHNS and CDR2 is SASEGT. The CDR3 runs to 14 residues. The CDR3 protein is CASSEYMGGKGLFF. The CDR3 bases are TGTGCCAGCAGTGAATATATGGGAGGTAAAGGGCTGTTTTTT.

The chain couples TRBV9 to TRBJ2-2, with D maybe TRBD1 (10 bases). Trimming stripped 3 bases from V and 3 bases from J, with 27 bases between. Germline lookup yields CDR1 SGDLS and CDR2 YYNGEE. This CDR3 spans 20 amino acids. In nucleotides, the CDR3 is TGTGCCAGCAGCGCGACAGGGGGCGGGAGGGGATCCTCTTACACCGGGGAGCTGTTTTTT. Amino acids: CASSATGGGRGSSYTGELFF.

The gene calls are TRBV5-6 and TRBJ1-5, with a weak D call TRBD1 (5 bases). Looked up from germline, CDR1 is SGHDT and CDR2 is YYEEEE. The CDR3 is 15 amino acids. The ends were cut back, 0 bases at V and 0 bases at J, with 7 bases in the middle. CDR3 loop: CASSLGQLSNQPQHF. In DNA, the CDR3 is TGTGCCAGCAGCTTGGGACAGCTTAGCAATCAGCCCCAGCATTTT. Variable domain in full (rest from reference TRBV5-6 and TRBJ1-5): DAGVTQSPTHLIKTRGQQVTLRCSPKSGHDTVSWYQQALGQGPQFIFQYYEEEERQRGNFPDRFSGHQFPNYSSELNVNALLLGDSALYLCASSLGQLSNQPQHFGDGTRLSIL.

V and J are TRBV5-6 and TRBJ1-1, with D unresolved. Trimming shortened V by 6 bases and J by 5 bases, and 17 bases separated the two germline ends. Germline V gene data show CDR1 as SGHDT and CDR2 as YYEEEE. The CDR3 loop spans 14 amino acids. In DNA form, the CDR3 reads TGTGCCAGCACTTTGGGCGGCCGGAGGACTGAAGCTTTCTTT. This codes for CASTLGGRRTEAFF.

This clone was recorded a few times. V gene TRBV9 combines with J gene TRBJ1-6; a possible D gene is TRBD1 (5 bases). Looked up from germline, CDR1 is SGDLS and CDR2 is YYNGEE. CDR3 length equals 13 residues. V shed 0 bases and J shed 10 bases, with 8 bases lying between them. CDR3 loop: CASSVGGESPLHF. CDR3 nucleotide sequence: TGTGCCAGCAGCGTAGGGGGGGAATCACCCCTCCACTTT.